Reported below is one T cell receptor beta chain. Its antigen is unknown. These data belong to a study of STAT3 mutations in large granular lymphocyte leukemia. Study-wide background: Over half of T-LGLL patients had one or more immunosuppressive regimens. Study results and caveats: At least one immunodominant TCR beta clonotype appeared in every T-cell large granular lymphocyte leukemia patient. All newly emerging clones after therapy were STAT3 wild type. Persisting codominant clonotypes may have hidden a small pathogenic clone. Clonal expansion was inferred from other time points because no sample existed at each clone's first appearance.

The CDR3 contains 16 residues. Germline V gene lookup returns CDR1 MGHDK and CDR2 SYGVNS. Trimming took 4 bases from V and 7 from J; bases not matched to a gene: 15. Sequencing was performed with immunoSEQ multiplex PCR; in TCRdb, only in-frame clones are kept and a portion is missing. The sample consists of approximately 27,000 clones, about 74% of them appearing once. The V gene is TRBV25-1, the J gene TRBJ1-1, with 7 bases matching TRBD1. Sequencing was performed on peripheral blood mononuclear cells. This clonotype originated in a woman aged 50 to 60 with T-cell large granular lymphocyte leukemia. Some clones in this sample may be carry-over from other donors' samples. CDR3 sequence reads: CASSGRQGVLRGEAFF. The CDR3 DNA follows: TGTGCCAGCAGTGGCCGACAGGGCGTTCTTCGTGGTGAAGCTTTCTTT.